This T cell receptor beta chain comes out of a study of PD-1 blockade in classical Hodgkin lymphoma. Noted time point: cycle 4 day 1 (C4D1), after less than 7 weeks of nivolumab. After autologous stem cell transplantation all patients relapsed, and prior brentuximab vedotin exposure differed between cohorts. Profiling relied on immunoSEQ multiplex PCR, and the TCRdb table lists in-frame clones only, not all of them. The table records tens of thousands of clones, more than 65% of them present only once. CDR1 and CDR2 (germline): SGHRS, YFSETQ. This CDR3 has 15 amino acids. Deletions cut 1 base from V and 1 base from J, with 11 bases between.

This chain connects TRBV5-1 to TRBJ1-1; a possible D gene is TRBD1 (6 bases). Sample: peripheral blood mononuclear cells (PBMCs), taken before the fourth cycle of nivolumab. This receptor was identified in a human donor with classical Hodgkin lymphoma. The CDR3 DNA sequence: TGCGCCAGCAGCTTGTTTGGGGGGCCGAACACTGAAGCTTTCTTT. Protein product: CASSLFGGPNTEAFF.